The entry that follows covers one TCR beta chain sequence. The data are from a study of T cell responses to AZD1222 COVID-19 vaccine. The overall study: Second-dose recipients at about 4 or about 12 weeks were treated as one pooled group.

Germline CDR1 is LGHDT and CDR2 is YNNKEL (reference sequence). V was cut by 0 bases and J by 7 bases, with 9 bases left in between. This CDR3 spans 13 amino acids. The repertoire was sequenced with immunoSEQ multiplex PCR; TCRdb's copy has only in-frame clones and lacks some. Of about 150,000 clones listed, around 92% are singletons. The sequence derives from an adult in good health. Sequencing used peripheral blood, obtained on day 0 of AZD1222 vaccination. V is TRBV3-1 (or the pseudogene TRBV3-2) and J is TRBJ1-2; D gene ambiguous. The CDR3 reads CASSQDVGIGYTF. CDR3 in DNA: TGTGCCAGCAGCCAAGACGTCGGGATTGGCTACACCTTC.